Below are 30 T cell receptor beta chains sequenced from a single sample in a study of cytotoxic CD8 clonotypes in ibrutinib-treated CLL (dated by TCRdb to 2020 to 2023). Libraries came from the immunoSEQ multiplex PCR assay. TCRdb carries this immuneACCESS record with in-frame sequences only. Its versions omit some clonotypes, under half of them owing to an unresolved V gene in the studies checked, with the rest unexplained. Here the sample has approximately 350,000 clones; approximately 67% occur a single time. The biggest ten clones account for about 6.7% of the sample. Here the sequenced sample was PBMCs, taken after 36 months of ibrutinib treatment. Every receptor here comes from a human donor with chronic lymphocytic leukemia.

This clone was seen a few times. The J gene is TRBJ2-5, the V gene TRBV7-3, with TRBD2 identical over 7 bases. Germline loops: CDR1 SGHTA, CDR2 FQGTGA. V lost 3 bases and J lost 2; bases outside the gene matches: 0. CDR3 length equals 13 residues. The CDR3 DNA reads as TGTGCCAGCAGCTTCGGGAGGCAAGAGACCCAGTACTTC. This sequence encodes CASSFGRQETQYF.

The rearrangement joins TRBV10-3 to TRBJ2-1; 9 bases are shared with TRBD2. V was clipped by 3 bases and J by 2 bases; unmatched bases: 8. CDR1 and CDR2 (germline): ENHRY, SYGVKD. This CDR3 is built from 17 residues. The DNA of the CDR3 is TGTGCCATCAGTGATCCTTTAGCGGGAGACCCCTACAATGAGCAGTTCTTC. Protein product: CAISDPLAGDPYNEQFF.

CDR3 sequence: CASSVQTGTGLVGELFF. CDR3 in DNA: TGTGCCAGCAGCGTCCAGACCGGGACAGGCTTGGTCGGGGAGCTGTTTTTT. The chain carries TRBV27 and TRBJ2-2; 8 bases align to TRBD1. After removal of 6 bases from V and 7 bases from J, the junction contained 16 bases not matched to a gene. This CDR3 contains 17 residues. Germline V gene lookup returns CDR1 MNHEY and CDR2 SMNVEV (reference sequence).

V and J are TRBV13 and TRBJ1-2, with D perhaps TRBD1 (6 bases). The CDR3 is made up of 13 amino acids. Between the trimmed V and J ends, which lost 0 bases and 7 bases, there was a span of 9 bases. CDR1 is PRHDT and CDR2 is FYEKMQ in the germline V gene (reference sequence). The CDR3 spells CASSLGAGVGYTF. The CDR3 DNA reads as TGTGCCAGCAGCTTAGGGGCAGGGGTTGGCTACACCTTC. Variable domain in full (rest from reference TRBV13 and TRBJ1-2): AAGVIQSPRHLIKEKRETATLKCYPIPRHDTVYWYQQGPGQDPQFLISFYEKMQSDKGSIPDRFSAQQFSDYHSELNMSSLELGDSALYFCASSLGAGVGYTFGSGTRLTVV.

The J gene is TRBJ1-2, the V gene TRBV25-1, with a weak D call TRBD1 (5 bases). V gave up 2 bases and J gave up 2 bases, with 12 bases separating them. The CDR3 covers 15 residues. In germline, CDR1 is MGHDK, CDR2 SYGVNS. CDR3 in amino acids: CASSEPGRPNYGYTF. The CDR3, as DNA: TGTGCCAGCAGTGAACCGGGACGGCCGAACTATGGCTACACCTTC.

This clone was observed a handful of times. The rearrangement joins TRBV2 to TRBJ1-2, with 7 bases that match TRBD1. Germline V gene sequence: CDR1 SNHLY, CDR2 FYNNEI. V gave up 5 bases and J gave up 4 bases; unmatched junction bases: 4. The CDR3 has 13 amino acids. The CDR3 protein is CASSIRDSYGYTF. CDR3 DNA: TGTGCCAGCAGTATCCGGGACAGCTATGGCTACACCTTC.

This chain links TRBV5-1 with TRBJ1-1; D remains ambiguous. This CDR3 has 13 residues. The germline gives CDR1 SGHRS, CDR2 YFSETQ. Between the trimmed V and J ends, which lost 1 base and 1 base, there was a span of 5 bases. CDR3 DNA sequence: TGCGCCAGCAGCTTGTTGTCGAACACTGAAGCTTTCTTT. It is translated as CASSLLSNTEAFF. The variable domain in full, with the rest retrieved from reference TRBV5-1 and TRBJ1-1, is KAGVTQTPRYLIKTRGQQVTLSCSPISGHRSVSWYQQTPGQGLQFLFEYFSETQRNKGNFPGRFSGRQFSNSRSEMNVSTLELGDSALYLCASSLLSNTEAFFGQGTRLTVV.

The rearrangement links TRBV2 to TRBJ1-6, with TRBD1 matching 8 bases. The germline V gene encodes CDR1 SNHLY and CDR2 FYNNEI. The V and J ends lost 6 bases and 11 bases, in that order; junction bases with no gene match: 9. The CDR3 extends over 14 amino acids. CDR3 amino acids: CASRVGTGTPPLHF. The CDR3 bases are TGTGCCAGCAGGGTCGGGACAGGTACGCCACCCCTCCACTTT.

V gene TRBV6-5 combines with J gene TRBJ2-1; 9 nucleotides align to TRBD2. The germline gives CDR1 MNHEY, CDR2 SVGAGI. The CDR3 has 15 residues. Trimming removed 4 bases from V and 4 bases from J; junction bases left unmatched: 5. The CDR3 DNA follows: TGTGCCAGCAGTTTAGCGGGAGCGCCTTACAATGAGCAGTTCTTC. This encodes CASSLAGAPYNEQFF.

Only a few counts were recorded for this clone. V usage is TRBV7-7 and J usage is TRBJ2-5; 14 positions agree with TRBD2. Per germline, CDR1 SSHAT and CDR2 FNYEAQ (reference sequence). The J segment lost 3 bases and the V segment lost 4 bases, leaving 10 bases of the junction unmatched. The CDR3 is 18 residues long. This CDR3 reads CASSSGTSGSSVKETQYF. The CDR3 bases are TGTGCCAGCAGCTCTGGGACTAGCGGGAGTTCAGTAAAAGAGACCCAGTACTTC.

The genes are TRBV4-1 and TRBJ2-7; D is unclear. CDR1 is MGHRA and CDR2 is YSYEKL in the germline V gene. Between the trimmed V and J ends, which lost 1 base and 3 bases, there was a span of 7 bases. The CDR3 contains 13 residues. This CDR3 is CASSQGAGYEQYF. CDR3 DNA sequence: TGCGCCAGCAGCCAAGGGGCCGGCTACGAGCAGTACTTC.

V and J are TRBV7-9 and TRBJ2-5; no clear D. Germline CDR1 and CDR2: SEHNR and FQNEAQ (reference sequence). The CDR3 contains 14 residues. V was cut by 5 bases and J by 7 bases, with 17 bases left in between. CDR3 amino acids: CASSLTSLDGTQYF. The CDR3 nucleotides are TGTGCCAGCAGCCTTACCTCGTTGGACGGGACCCAGTACTTC.

The chain joins TRBV29-1 to TRBJ2-2; D is unresolved. There are 11 residues in the CDR3. Trimming removed 6 bases from V and 5 bases from J, with 7 bases in between. Germline V gene data show CDR1 as SQVTM and CDR2 as ANQGSEA. The CDR3 sequence: CSVTRTGELFF. The CDR3 DNA reads TGCAGCGTCACAAGAACCGGGGAGCTGTTTTTT.

The V call is TRBV13, the J call TRBJ2-7; 9 bases map to TRBD1. The trim removed 3 bases at V and 5 bases at J, leaving 8 bases unmatched. Germline CDR1 and CDR2: PRHDT and FYEKMQ (reference sequence). The CDR3 spans 15 residues. The CDR3 is CASSFSGQGTHEQYF. CDR3 bases: TGTGCCAGCAGCTTCTCCGGACAGGGGACCCACGAGCAGTACTTC.

The genes are TRBV19 and TRBJ1-5, with 8 bases matching TRBD1. V trimming: 7 bases; J trimming: 6 bases; junction bases outside the gene matches: 14. Germline lookup yields CDR1 LNHDA and CDR2 SQIVND (reference sequence). The length of the CDR3 is 16 residues. CDR3 region: CASTAMTGARAQPQHF. CDR3 nucleotide sequence: TGTGCCAGTACCGCCATGACAGGGGCACGGGCTCAGCCCCAGCATTTT. Combining the CDR3 with reference TRBV19 and TRBJ1-5 gives the whole variable domain DGGITQSPKYLFRKEGQNVTLSCEQNLNHDAMYWYRQDPGQGLRLIYYSQIVNDFQKGDIAEGYSVSREKKESFPLTVTSAQKNPTAFYLCASTAMTGARAQPQHFGDGTRLSIL.

The V call is TRBV11-2, the J call TRBJ2-5, with 8 bases fitting TRBD1. The DNA matches TRBJ2-7 better at its end, which makes the J call doubtful. The CDR3 extends over 14 amino acids. CDR1 SGHAT and CDR2 FQNNGV come from the germline V gene. In nucleotides, the CDR3 is TGTGCCAGCAGCCCCCAGGGGGCCTCTGACGAGCAGTACTTC. Protein: CASSPQGASDEQYF.

This clone has a handful of counts. The V and J genes are TRBV5-1 and TRBJ2-7; TRBD2 aligns across 9 bases. This CDR3 spans 15 amino acids. Germline trimming cut 4 bases from V and 3 bases from J; bases unmatched to any gene: 8. In germline, CDR1 is SGHRS, CDR2 YFSETQ. This CDR3 is CASSPPGTSFYEQYF. The CDR3 region has the DNA TGCGCCAGCAGCCCCCCCGGGACTAGCTTCTACGAGCAGTACTTC.

The genes are TRBV5-1 and TRBJ2-2; 12 positions match TRBD2. V dropped 7 bases and J dropped 1; count of bases not matched to a gene: 5. Germline CDR1 is SGHRS and CDR2 is YFSETQ. The CDR3 loop spans 16 amino acids. As DNA, the CDR3 is TGCGCCAGCCGACGACTAGCGGGGGTGAACACCGGGGAGCTGTTTTTT. Translated: CASRRLAGVNTGELFF.

This chain joins TRBV15 and TRBJ1-3, with D maybe TRBD1 (5 bases). V lost 1 base and J lost 0, with 7 bases in between. Germline CDR1 and CDR2: LNHNV and YYDKDF (reference sequence). The CDR3 sequence is 15 residues long. The CDR3 region has the DNA TGTGCCACCAGCAGAGGCAGGGCCTCTGGAAACACCATATATTTT. Protein product: CATSRGRASGNTIYF. Filled out from reference TRBV15 and TRBJ1-3, the complete variable domain reads DAMVIQNPRYQVTQFGKPVTLSCSQTLNHNVMYWYQQKSSQAPKLLFHYYDKDFNNEADTPDNFQSRRPNTSFCFLDIRSPGLGDTAMYLCATSRGRASGNTIYFGEGSWLTVV.

This clone occurred a few times. The rearrangement uses TRBV4-1 and TRBJ1-2; unclear D gene. With 3 bases removed from V and 4 bases from J, the gap between germline ends came to 9 bases. Germline loops: CDR1 MGHRA, CDR2 YSYEKL. This CDR3 is 13 amino acids long. The CDR3 loop is CASSHRESYGYTF. In DNA form, the CDR3 reads TGCGCCAGCAGCCACCGAGAGTCCTATGGCTACACCTTC.

The CDR3 DNA follows: TGCGCCAGCAGCCAAGGCCGACAAGTTAGCAATCAGCCCCAGCATTTT. Translation: CASSQGRQVSNQPQHF. This chain uses TRBV4-1 with TRBJ1-5; no clear D gene. The CDR3 runs 16 residues. The V gene's germline CDR1 is MGHRA and CDR2 YSYEKL. V was pared by 1 base and J by 0 bases, with 10 bases between.

This clone has only a few counts. The chain combines TRBV7-2 with TRBJ1-1; D is possibly TRBD1 (6 bases). CDR1 is SGHTA, CDR2 FQGNSA, per germline. CDR3 length: 12 residues. Trimming took off 1 base at V and 11 bases at J, with 11 bases between the two ends. The CDR3 region has the DNA TGTGCCAGCAGCTTAGTCGGGGGGCTTGCTTTCTTT. Its translation is CASSLVGGLAFF.

The chain has TRBV4-2 and TRBJ1-6; 7 nucleotides match TRBD1. CDR1 and CDR2 from the germline V gene are LGHNA and YNFKEQ. The CDR3 is 17 amino acids. Trimming removed 0 bases from V and 13 bases from J; junction bases left unmatched: 15. This CDR3 is CASSQDMSGGLLSPLHF. CDR3 DNA sequence: TGTGCCAGCAGCCAAGATATGTCAGGGGGACTATTATCCCCCCTCCACTTT.

This clone came up a few times. V gene TRBV2 combines with J gene TRBJ2-3; D gene unclear. The CDR3 loop spans 12 amino acids. Looked up from germline, CDR1 is SNHLY and CDR2 is FYNNEI. With 8 bases removed from V and 5 bases from J, the gap between germline ends came to 11 bases. The CDR3 DNA sequence: TGTGCCAGCCGTTCCCTGGGAGATACGCAGTATTTT. Its translation: CASRSLGDTQYF.

The chain recombines TRBV25-1 with TRBJ2-1; D gene uncertain. The CDR3 contains 12 residues. V lost 2 bases to trimming and J lost 7 bases, with 6 bases between them. The germline CDR1 and CDR2 sequences are MGHDK and SYGVNS. The CDR3 loop reads CASSERRNEQFF. In DNA form, the CDR3 reads TGTGCCAGCAGTGAAAGGAGAAATGAGCAGTTCTTC.

The CDR3 region has the DNA TGCAGTGCCTTCGGACGAGGTGGCTACACCTTC. It codes for CSAFGRGGYTF. The genes are TRBV20-1 and TRBJ1-2; D call uncertain. The CDR3 totals 11 residues. Trimming took 6 bases from V and 7 from J, leaving 12 bases between them. Germline V gene data show CDR1 as DFQATT and CDR2 as SNEGSKA (reference sequence).

This chain joins TRBV4-1 and TRBJ2-5; 9 bases match TRBD2. The J call may not be correct, given that the DNA end is closer to TRBJ2-7. Germline CDR1 is MGHRA and CDR2 is YSYEKL. The CDR3 totals 16 residues. The CDR3 coding sequence is TGCGCCAGCAGCCACCCCGGGGGACTAGCAACCTACGAGCAGTACTTC. Protein sequence: CASSHPGGLATYEQYF.

The chain employs TRBV11-1 and TRBJ2-5, with 11 bases lining up with TRBD2. V gave up 5 bases and J gave up 5 bases; unmatched junction bases: 10. Germline V CDR1 and CDR2: SGHAT, FQDESV (reference sequence). The CDR3 has 16 amino acids. The chain's CDR3 is CASSPTSGDGRETQYF. CDR3 in DNA: TGTGCCAGCAGCCCGACTAGCGGGGATGGGCGCGAGACCCAGTACTTC.

This clone came up once. The same CDR3 arises from other DNA sequences in this sample as well. The rearrangement joins TRBV27 to TRBJ2-7, with a possible D match to TRBD1 (5 bases). V dropped 5 bases and J dropped 6 bases, with 11 bases sitting between them. CDR3 size: 12 residues. Germline CDR1 is MNHEY and CDR2 is SMNVEV (reference sequence). CDR3 sequence: CASSVGRGEQYF. CDR3 bases: TGTGCCAGCAGTGTAGGAAGGGGCGAGCAGTACTTC.

The chain combines TRBV27 with TRBJ2-5; the D call may be TRBD1 or TRBD2 (6 bases each). This CDR3 spans 17 amino acids. V was cut by 5 bases and J by 5 bases, with 24 bases left in between. Germline V lookup: CDR1 MNHEY, CDR2 SMNVEV (reference sequence). DNA for the CDR3: TGTGCCAGCAGTGGCCACAGGGCTAGCGCCCTAGGGGAGACCCAGTACTTC. Its protein is CASSGHRASALGETQYF.